A selection of T cell receptor beta chains follows, all from one sample in a study of CD8 T cells in Susac syndrome. TCRdb ran MiXCR on the immunoSEQ multiplex PCR reads and lists one entry per CDR3 protein. Here the sample spans about 300,000 distinct CDR3 sequences, about 88% being singletons. Material: CD8+ T cells from PBMCs. The receptor source for this set is a human donor with multiple sclerosis. Both conserved end residues are part of each CDR3. Fields, in order: V gene, clone size, J gene, D gene, CDR3 protein, CDR3 DNA. D genes are given only for firm matches. Expanded clones get a size class; other rows say once, few or many, or leave the size out.

v_gene: TRBV9
abundance: NA
j_gene: TRBJ2-3
d_gene: TRBD2
CDR3aa: CASSPLIAGGPTDTQYF
CDR3nt: TGTGCCAGCAGCCCCCTCATAGCGGGAGGTCCCACAGATACGCAGTATTTT

v_gene: TRBV19
abundance: once
j_gene: TRBJ1-5
d_gene: NA
CDR3aa: CASSSKGGNQPQHF
CDR3nt: TGTGCCAGCTCGAGTAAGGGGGGCAATCAGCCCCAGCATTTT

v_gene: TRBV9
abundance: NA
j_gene: TRBJ2-1
d_gene: TRBD2
CDR3aa: CASSVTSAAYNEQFF
CDR3nt: TGTGCCAGCAGCGTCACTAGCGCGGCCTACAATGAGCAGTTCTTC

v_gene: TRBV7-9
abundance: NA
j_gene: TRBJ2-1
d_gene: NA
CDR3aa: CASSLAVGSYNEQFF
CDR3nt: TGTGCCAGCAGCTTAGCGGTGGGATCCTACAATGAGCAGTTCTTC

v_gene: TRBV2
abundance: NA
j_gene: TRBJ2-2
d_gene: NA
CDR3aa: CASSETGANTGELFF
CDR3nt: TGTGCCAGCAGTGAGACCGGAGCGAACACCGGGGAGCTGTTTTTT

v_gene: TRBV9
abundance: NA
j_gene: TRBJ2-7
d_gene: TRBD2
CDR3aa: CASSPSGNTREQYF
CDR3nt: TGTGCCAGCAGCCCCAGCGGGAACACACGGGAGCAGTACTTC

v_gene: TRBV28
abundance: NA
j_gene: TRBJ1-5
d_gene: NA
CDR3aa: CASSLRVRGTQPQHF
CDR3nt: TGTGCCAGCAGTTTAAGGGTCCGGGGGACTCAGCCCCAGCATTTT

v_gene: TRBV7-9
abundance: NA
j_gene: TRBJ2-1
d_gene: NA
CDR3aa: CASSLGAGLYNEQFF
CDR3nt: TGTGCCAGCAGCTTAGGGGCGGGACTCTACAATGAGCAGTTCTTC

v_gene: TRBV27
abundance: NA
j_gene: TRBJ2-5
d_gene: NA
CDR3aa: CASSLEPPPGQGGETQYF
CDR3nt: TGTGCCAGCAGTTTAGAACCTCCTCCCGGACAGGGAGGGGAGACCCAGTACTTC

v_gene: TRBV9
abundance: NA
j_gene: TRBJ2-1
d_gene: NA
CDR3aa: CASSGTGSSYNEQFF
CDR3nt: TGTGCCAGCAGCGGGACTGGCAGCTCCTACAATGAGCAGTTCTTC

v_gene: TRBV27
abundance: NA
j_gene: TRBJ1-5
d_gene: TRBD1
CDR3aa: CASSTTGGAQPQHF
CDR3nt: TGTGCCAGCAGCACAACAGGGGGCGCGCAGCCCCAGCATTTT